The clone carrying this T cell receptor (beta chain) was found once. Deletions cut 4 bases from V and 0 bases from J, with 11 bases between. Germline CDR1 SGDLS, CDR2 YYNGEE. CDR3 length: 14 residues. This entry belongs to a study of blood T cell repertoires in COVID-19. Here immunoSEQ multiplex PCR was the method, and the copy in TCRdb shows in-frame clones only, minus some. The sample carries under 85,000 clones, almost 85% recorded once. Source material: peripheral blood. The V and J genes are TRBV9 and TRBJ2-7; D is undetermined. This clonotype was sampled from a human donor in a cohort sampled during active COVID-19. The CDR3 DNA follows: TGTGCCAGCAGCCCTGGGCCGATCTCCTACGAGCAGTACTTC. The encoded protein is CASSPGPISYEQYF.